This TCR beta chain emerged from a study of blood T cell repertoires in COVID-19. Study summary: Sites across the United States, Italy and Spain contributed samples from acute and convalescent COVID-19. Sources were T cells, B-cell-depleted T cells, or PBMCs; the material itself was cDNA or gDNA.

The CDR3 sequence is 15 residues long. V was clipped by 0 bases and J by 5 bases; unmatched bases: 6. Germline CDR1 SGHRS, CDR2 YFSETQ. Per the authors' pipeline: Estimation of nucleated cell counts relied on the amplification of reference gene primers. Sequencing used immunoSEQ multiplex PCR; TCRdb keeps in-frame clones, though not all of them. That table is the source of V, J and clone size, and D and trimming were worked out from the DNA. The sample yields 300,000 or so clones, around four fifths seen once. The sequence was obtained from a woman aged 45-65 years with active or convalescent COVID-19. Sample: peripheral blood. The gene calls are TRBV5-1 and TRBJ2-5; TRBD2 aligns across 8 bases. DNA of the CDR3: TGCGCCAGCAGCTTGGTTGTAGCGGGAAGGGAGACCCAGTACTTC. This encodes CASSLVVAGRETQYF.